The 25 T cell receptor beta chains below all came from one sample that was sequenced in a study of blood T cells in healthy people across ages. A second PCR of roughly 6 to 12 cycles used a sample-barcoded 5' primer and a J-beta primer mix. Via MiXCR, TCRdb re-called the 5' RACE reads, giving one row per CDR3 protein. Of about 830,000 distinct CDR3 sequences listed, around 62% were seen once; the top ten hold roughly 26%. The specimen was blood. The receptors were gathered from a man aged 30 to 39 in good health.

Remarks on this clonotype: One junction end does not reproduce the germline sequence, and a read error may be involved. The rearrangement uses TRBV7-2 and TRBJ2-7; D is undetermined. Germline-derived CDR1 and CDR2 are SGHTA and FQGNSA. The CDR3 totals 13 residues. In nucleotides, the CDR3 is TGTGCCGGCAGCTCCCGGCTTCAAGGCGAGCAGTACTTC. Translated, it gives CAGSSRLQGEQYF.

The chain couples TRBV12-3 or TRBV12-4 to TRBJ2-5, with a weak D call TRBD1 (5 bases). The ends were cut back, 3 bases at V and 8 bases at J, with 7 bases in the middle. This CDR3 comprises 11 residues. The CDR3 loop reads CASSFRTTQYF. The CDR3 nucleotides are TGTGCCAGCAGTTTCAGGACAACCCAGTACTTC.

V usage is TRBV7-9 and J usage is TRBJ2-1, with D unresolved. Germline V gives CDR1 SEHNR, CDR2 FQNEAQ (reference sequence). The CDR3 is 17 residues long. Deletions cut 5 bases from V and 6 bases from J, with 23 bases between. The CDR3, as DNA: TGTGCCAGCAGCCCCCCGGCTCAGGCATTAGACCGCAATGAGCAGTTCTTC. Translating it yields CASSPPAQALDRNEQFF. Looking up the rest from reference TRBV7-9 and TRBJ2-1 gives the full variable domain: DTGVSQNPRHKITKRGQNVTFRCDPISEHNRLYWYRQTLGQGPEFLTYFQNEAQLEKSRLLSDRFSAERPKGSFSTLEIQRTEQGDSAMYLCASSPPAQALDRNEQFFGPGTRLTVL.

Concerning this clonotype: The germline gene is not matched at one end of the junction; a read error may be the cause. CDR3 DNA: TGTGCCAGCAGGAAGAATCAGGGGCCCGAGCATTTT. Translating gives CASRKNQGPEHF. This chain uses TRBV7-2 with TRBJ1-5; maybe TRBD1 (6 bases). CDR1 and CDR2 from the germline V gene are SGHTA and FQGNSA. CDR3 length: 12 residues.

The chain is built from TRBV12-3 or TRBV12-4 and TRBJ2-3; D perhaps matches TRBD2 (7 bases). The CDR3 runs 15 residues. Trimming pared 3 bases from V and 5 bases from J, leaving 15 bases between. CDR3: CASSFRGGAGDTQYF. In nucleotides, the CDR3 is TGTGCCAGCAGTTTCCGAGGGGGGGCAGGAGATACGCAGTATTTT.

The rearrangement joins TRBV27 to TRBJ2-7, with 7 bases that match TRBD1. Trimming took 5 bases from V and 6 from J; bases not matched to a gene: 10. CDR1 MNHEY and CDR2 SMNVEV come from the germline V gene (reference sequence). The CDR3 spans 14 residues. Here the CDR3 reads CASSPRQGLSEQYF. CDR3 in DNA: TGTGCCAGCAGTCCGAGACAGGGCCTCTCCGAGCAGTACTTC.

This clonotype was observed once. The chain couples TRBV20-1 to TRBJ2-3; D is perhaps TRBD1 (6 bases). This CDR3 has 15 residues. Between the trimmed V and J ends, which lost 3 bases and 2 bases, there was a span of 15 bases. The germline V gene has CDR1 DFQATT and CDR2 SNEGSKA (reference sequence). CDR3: CSARPGQTVTDTQYF. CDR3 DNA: TGCAGTGCTAGGCCCGGACAGACCGTCACAGATACGCAGTATTTT.

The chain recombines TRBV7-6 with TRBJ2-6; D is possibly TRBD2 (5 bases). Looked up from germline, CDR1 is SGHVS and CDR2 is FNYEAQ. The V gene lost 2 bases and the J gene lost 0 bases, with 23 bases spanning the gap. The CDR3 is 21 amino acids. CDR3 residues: CASSLNIRSGPRNSGANVLTF. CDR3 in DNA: TGTGCCAGCAGCTTAAACATCCGAAGCGGACCCCGTAACTCTGGGGCCAACGTCCTGACTTTC. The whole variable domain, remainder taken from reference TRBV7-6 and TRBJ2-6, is GAGVSQSPRYKVTKRGQDVALRCDPISGHVSLYWYRQALGQGPEFLTYFNYEAQQDKSGLPNDRFSAERPEGSISTLTIQRTEQRDSAMYRCASSLNIRSGPRNSGANVLTFGAGSRLTVL.

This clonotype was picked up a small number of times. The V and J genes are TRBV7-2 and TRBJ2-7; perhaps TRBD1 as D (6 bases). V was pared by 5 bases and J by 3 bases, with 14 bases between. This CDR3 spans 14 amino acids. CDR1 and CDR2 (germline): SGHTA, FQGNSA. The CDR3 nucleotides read TGTGCCAGCAGCACTACCGGGACAAACTACGAGCAGTACTTC. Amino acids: CASSTTGTNYEQYF.

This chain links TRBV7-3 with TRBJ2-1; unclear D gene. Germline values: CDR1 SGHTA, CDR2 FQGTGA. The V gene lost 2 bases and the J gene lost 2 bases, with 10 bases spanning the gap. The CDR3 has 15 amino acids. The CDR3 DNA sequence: TGTGCCAGCAGCTTAGTACACGAAACCTACAATGAGCAGTTCTTC. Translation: CASSLVHETYNEQFF.

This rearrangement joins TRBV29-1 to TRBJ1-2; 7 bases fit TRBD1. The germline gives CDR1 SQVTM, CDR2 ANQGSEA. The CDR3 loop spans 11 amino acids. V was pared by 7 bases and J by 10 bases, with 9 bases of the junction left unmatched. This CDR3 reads CSGRTGDDYTF. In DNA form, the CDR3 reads TGCAGCGGTCGGACAGGCGATGACTACACCTTC.

DNA for the CDR3: TGTGCCAGCAGCTTGCAACCGGGCTTTCCCTACGAGCAGTACTTC. This encodes CASSLQPGFPYEQYF. The chain uses TRBV7-2 and TRBJ2-7; no firm D call. This CDR3 contains 15 residues. Germline assignment: CDR1 SGHTA and CDR2 FQGNSA. The V and J ends lost 3 bases and 2 bases respectively, with 14 bases between them.

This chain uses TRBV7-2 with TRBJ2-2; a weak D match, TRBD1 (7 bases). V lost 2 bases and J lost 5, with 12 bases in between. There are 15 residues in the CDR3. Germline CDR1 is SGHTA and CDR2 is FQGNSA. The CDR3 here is CASSLNPGGTGELFF. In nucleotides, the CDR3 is TGTGCCAGCAGCTTAAATCCAGGGGGGACCGGGGAGCTGTTTTTT.

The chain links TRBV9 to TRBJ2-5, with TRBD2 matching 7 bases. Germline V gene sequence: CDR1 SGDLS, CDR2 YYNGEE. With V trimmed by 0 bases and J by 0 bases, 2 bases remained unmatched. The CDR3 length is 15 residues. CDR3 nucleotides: TGTGCCAGCAGCGTAGGAGGGACTAACCAAGAGACCCAGTACTTC. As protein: CASSVGGTNQETQYF. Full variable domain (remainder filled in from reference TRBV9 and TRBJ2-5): DSGVTQTPKHLITATGQRVTLRCSPRSGDLSVYWYQQSLDQGLQFLIQYYNGEERAKGNILERFSAQQFPDLHSELNLSSLELGDSALYFCASSVGGTNQETQYFGPGTRLLVL.

The CDR3 spells CSVRGRVQETQYF. The CDR3 DNA reads TGCAGCGTGAGGGGAAGGGTCCAAGAGACCCAGTACTTC. The chain couples TRBV29-1 to TRBJ2-5, with D possibly being TRBD1 or TRBD2 (5 bases each). CDR1 is SQVTM, CDR2 ANQGSEA, per germline. Trimming took 6 bases from V and 1 from J, leaving 12 bases between them. The CDR3 sequence is 13 residues long.

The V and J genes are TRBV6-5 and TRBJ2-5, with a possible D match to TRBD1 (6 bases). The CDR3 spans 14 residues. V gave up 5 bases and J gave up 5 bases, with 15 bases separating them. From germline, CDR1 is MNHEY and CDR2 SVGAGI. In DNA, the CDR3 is TGTGCCAGCAGTCCTATTACCCAGGGGGAGACCCAGTACTTC. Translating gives CASSPITQGETQYF.

The DNA for the CDR3 is TGCAGTGCTAGGGCTTCCGGGAGAGAGACCCAGTACTTC. Translating gives CSARASGRETQYF. The rearrangement uses TRBV20-1 and TRBJ2-5, with D perhaps TRBD2 (6 bases). The ends were cut back, 3 bases at V and 4 bases at J, with 12 bases in the middle. In germline, CDR1 is DFQATT, CDR2 SNEGSKA (reference sequence). The CDR3 runs to 13 residues.

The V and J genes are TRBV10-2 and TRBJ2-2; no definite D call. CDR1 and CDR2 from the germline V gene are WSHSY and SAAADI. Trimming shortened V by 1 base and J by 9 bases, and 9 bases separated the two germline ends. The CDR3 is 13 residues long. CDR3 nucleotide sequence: TGCGCCAGCAGTGAGTTCGCGGCTCGGGAGCTGTTTTTT. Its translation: CASSEFAARELFF.

DNA for the CDR3: TGCGCCAGCAGCTTCCAGGGGTGGCGTGAAAAACTGTTTTTT. Translation gives CASSFQGWREKLFF. J is TRBJ1-4 and V is TRBV4-1; D possibly corresponds to TRBD1 (6 bases). Trimming left V 5 bases short and J 7 bases short, with 14 bases between. There are 14 residues in the CDR3. The germline CDR1 and CDR2 sequences are MGHRA and YSYEKL.

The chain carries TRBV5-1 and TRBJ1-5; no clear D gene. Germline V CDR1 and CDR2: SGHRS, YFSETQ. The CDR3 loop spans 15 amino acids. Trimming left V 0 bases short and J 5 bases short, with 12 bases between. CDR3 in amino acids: CASSLEGTNDQPQHF. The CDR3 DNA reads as TGCGCCAGCAGCTTGGAAGGAACGAACGATCAGCCCCAGCATTTT.

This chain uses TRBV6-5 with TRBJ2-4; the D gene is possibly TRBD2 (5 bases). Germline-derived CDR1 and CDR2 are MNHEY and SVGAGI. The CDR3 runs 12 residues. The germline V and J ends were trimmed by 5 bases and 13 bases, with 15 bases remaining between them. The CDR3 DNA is TGTGCCAGCAGTACACCGGACTTGTTGCAGTACTTC. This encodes CASSTPDLLQYF.

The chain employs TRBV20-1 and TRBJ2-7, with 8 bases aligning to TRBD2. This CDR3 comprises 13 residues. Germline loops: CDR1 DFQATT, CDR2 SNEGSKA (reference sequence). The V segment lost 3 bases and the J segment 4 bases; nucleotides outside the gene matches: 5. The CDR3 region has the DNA TGCAGTGCTAGCGGGGGGGACCGATACGAGCAGTACTTC. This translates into CSASGGDRYEQYF.

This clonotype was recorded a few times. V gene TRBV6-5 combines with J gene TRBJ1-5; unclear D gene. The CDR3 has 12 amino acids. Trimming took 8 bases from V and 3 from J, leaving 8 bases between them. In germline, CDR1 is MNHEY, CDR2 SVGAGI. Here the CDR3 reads CASQAPNQPQHF. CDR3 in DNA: TGTGCCAGCCAGGCCCCCAATCAGCCCCAGCATTTT.

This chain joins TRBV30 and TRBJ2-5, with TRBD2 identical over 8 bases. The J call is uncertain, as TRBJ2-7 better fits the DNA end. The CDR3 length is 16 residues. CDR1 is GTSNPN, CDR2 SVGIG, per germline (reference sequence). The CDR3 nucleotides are TGTGCCTGGAGTGTAGGTAGCGGGGCCTTTCGACGCGAGCAGTACTTC. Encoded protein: CAWSVGSGAFRREQYF.

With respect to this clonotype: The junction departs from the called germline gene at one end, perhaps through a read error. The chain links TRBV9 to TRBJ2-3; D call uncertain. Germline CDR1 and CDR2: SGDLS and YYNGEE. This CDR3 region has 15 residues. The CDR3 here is CAGSVESAFTDTQYF. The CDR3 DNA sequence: TGTGCCGGCAGCGTAGAATCGGCTTTCACAGATACGCAGTATTTT.